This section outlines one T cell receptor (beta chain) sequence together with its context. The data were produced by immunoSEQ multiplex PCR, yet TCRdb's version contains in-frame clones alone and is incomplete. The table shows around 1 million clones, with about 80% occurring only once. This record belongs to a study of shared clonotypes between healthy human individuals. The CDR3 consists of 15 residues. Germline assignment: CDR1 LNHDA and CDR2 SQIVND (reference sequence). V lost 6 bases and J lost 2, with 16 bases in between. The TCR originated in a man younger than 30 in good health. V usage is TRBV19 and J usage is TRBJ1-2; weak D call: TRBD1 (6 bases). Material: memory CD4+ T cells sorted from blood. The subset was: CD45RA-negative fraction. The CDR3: CASRNLQGLNYGYTF. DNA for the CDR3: TGTGCCAGTAGAAACCTACAGGGTCTCAACTATGGCTACACCTTC. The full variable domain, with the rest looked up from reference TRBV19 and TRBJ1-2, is DGGITQSPKYLFRKEGQNVTLSCEQNLNHDAMYWYRQDPGQGLRLIYYSQIVNDFQKGDIAEGYSVSREKKESFPLTVTSAQKNPTAFYLCASRNLQGLNYGYTFGSGTRLTVV.